The rows below give T cell receptor beta chains drawn from one sample of a study of molecular identifiers for immune sequencing clone quantification. TCRdb re-called the PCR reads with MiXCR, one entry per CDR3 protein. This sample has under 100,000 distinct CDR3 sequences; more than 20% occur once, and the top ten carry less than 0.85%. Material: naive CD8+ T cells from blood, with Jurkat cell RNA spiked in. The receptor set was obtained from a human donor in good health. Some libraries in this study had Jurkat cell RNA spiked in. Both conserved end residues are part of each CDR3. The D gene is left open where the match is weak. Only part of the rows carry a size: once, few, many, or a class if the clone is expanded.

v_gene: TRBV28; d_gene: .; abundance: many; j_gene: TRBJ1-3; CDR3nt: TGTGCCAGCAACTTGGGGGGAACCGGAAACACCATATATTTT; CDR3aa: CASNLGGTGNTIYF
v_gene: TRBV19; d_gene: TRBD1; abundance: many; j_gene: TRBJ2-6; CDR3nt: TGTGCCAGTAGTAGCCGGGACAGGGGAGCCGGGGCCAACGTCCTGACTTTC; CDR3aa: CASSSRDRGAGANVLTF
v_gene: TRBV7-6; d_gene: .; abundance: few; j_gene: TRBJ1-4; CDR3nt: TGTGCCAGCAGCTTAAGTTCAGAAGGGAAACTGTTTTTT; CDR3aa: CASSLSSEGKLFF
v_gene: TRBV4-3; d_gene: TRBD2; abundance: .; j_gene: TRBJ2-7; CDR3nt: TGCGCCAGCAGCCAAGACCGGGGAGGGCCCTACGAGCAGTACTTC; CDR3aa: CASSQDRGGPYEQYF
v_gene: TRBV13; d_gene: TRBD2; abundance: many; j_gene: TRBJ2-3; CDR3nt: TGTGCCAGCAGCTTATTTGGCGGGAGAGGGACAGATACGCAGTATTTT; CDR3aa: CASSLFGGRGTDTQYF
v_gene: TRBV3-1; d_gene: TRBD1; abundance: many; j_gene: TRBJ1-2; CDR3nt: TGTGCCAGCAGCCTGCGACAGGGTAGTACGGTAAACTATGGCTACACCTTC; CDR3aa: CASSLRQGSTVNYGYTF
v_gene: TRBV7-9; d_gene: .; abundance: many; j_gene: TRBJ2-5; CDR3nt: TGTGCCAGCAGCTCAGTGACCAGTTACGAGACCCAGTACTTC; CDR3aa: CASSSVTSYETQYF
v_gene: TRBV27; d_gene: .; abundance: many; j_gene: TRBJ1-4; CDR3nt: TGTGCCAGCAGTTTTGGAGAAAAACTGTTTTTT; CDR3aa: CASSFGEKLFF
v_gene: TRBV5-1; d_gene: .; abundance: many; j_gene: TRBJ1-1; CDR3nt: TGCGCCAGCAGCTTGGTTGGGGATGACACTGAAGCTTTCTTT; CDR3aa: CASSLVGDDTEAFF
v_gene: TRBV7-2; d_gene: TRBD1; abundance: few; j_gene: TRBJ1-5; CDR3nt: TGTGCCAGCAGCTTAGTACCCGGACAGGGTGGCGGGCAGCCCCAGCATTTT; CDR3aa: CASSLVPGQGGGQPQHF
v_gene: TRBV6-1; d_gene: .; abundance: .; j_gene: TRBJ2-7; CDR3nt: TGTGCCAGCAGTGAAGGGCTAGGCCCCTACGAGCAGTACTTC; CDR3aa: CASSEGLGPYEQYF
v_gene: TRBV6-5; d_gene: .; abundance: .; j_gene: TRBJ2-7; CDR3nt: TGTGCCAGCAGTTACTCTGGCCCTACCTCCTACGAGCAGTACTTC; CDR3aa: CASSYSGPTSYEQYF
v_gene: TRBV14; d_gene: .; abundance: few; j_gene: TRBJ1-4; CDR3nt: TGTGCCAGCAGCTTACCGGACGCAACTAATGAAAAACTGTTTTTT; CDR3aa: CASSLPDATNEKLFF
v_gene: TRBV3-1; d_gene: TRBD2; abundance: many; j_gene: TRBJ2-2; CDR3nt: TGTGCCAGCAGCCAAGAATTCACTAGCGAGACCTTGAACACCGGGGAGCTGTTTTTT; CDR3aa: CASSQEFTSETLNTGELFF
v_gene: TRBV4-3; d_gene: .; abundance: many; j_gene: TRBJ2-6; CDR3nt: TGCGCCAGCAGCCAAGACAGGGCCTCTGGGGCCAACGTCCTGACTTTC; CDR3aa: CASSQDRASGANVLTF
v_gene: TRBV28; d_gene: TRBD1; abundance: .; j_gene: TRBJ2-7; CDR3nt: TGTGCCAGCAGACCGTGGGACAGGCAGTACGAGCAGTACTTC; CDR3aa: CASRPWDRQYEQYF
v_gene: TRBV9; d_gene: .; abundance: many; j_gene: TRBJ2-3; CDR3nt: TGTGCCAGCAGCGTCTTCAGGGATCTTCCAGATACGCAGTATTTT; CDR3aa: CASSVFRDLPDTQYF
v_gene: TRBV4-1; d_gene: .; abundance: .; j_gene: TRBJ1-1; CDR3nt: TGCGCCAGCAGCCCTCGTTTGGAGGTGAACACTGAAGCTTTCTTT; CDR3aa: CASSPRLEVNTEAFF
v_gene: TRBV6-2/TRBV6-3; d_gene: TRBD1; abundance: .; j_gene: TRBJ1-5; CDR3nt: TGTGCCAGCAGTGCCTGGACAGGGGCCGGACATCCGCCCCCGCCTTTT; CDR3aa: CASSAWTGAGHPPPPF
v_gene: TRBV7-9; d_gene: .; abundance: .; j_gene: TRBJ1-1; CDR3nt: TGTGCCAGCAGCCCCGTTGGGGCCACTGAAGCTTTCTTT; CDR3aa: CASSPVGATEAFF
v_gene: TRBV27; d_gene: .; abundance: .; j_gene: TRBJ2-3; CDR3nt: TGTACCAGCAGTTTATTCGGCACAGATACGCAGTATTTT; CDR3aa: CTSSLFGTDTQYF
v_gene: TRBV6-2/TRBV6-3; d_gene: .; abundance: many; j_gene: TRBJ1-5; CDR3nt: TGTGCCACCAAACCGGGGGGCAGTCAGCCCCAGCATTTT; CDR3aa: CATKPGGSQPQHF
v_gene: TRBV19; d_gene: .; abundance: .; j_gene: TRBJ1-1; CDR3nt: TGTGCCAGTAGTATTGGGGAATTTGGAGCTTTCTTT; CDR3aa: CASSIGEFGAFF
v_gene: TRBV2; d_gene: .; abundance: .; j_gene: TRBJ2-7; CDR3nt: TGTGCCAGCCGGGACTTCTCCTACGAGCAGTGCTTC; CDR3aa: CASRDFSYEQCF
v_gene: TRBV27; d_gene: .; abundance: once; j_gene: TRBJ1-2; CDR3nt: TGTGCCAGCAGTTTAGTAGGAGCGGGGGCCCGATCTAACTATGGCTACACCTTC; CDR3aa: CASSLVGAGARSNYGYTF
v_gene: TRBV14; d_gene: .; abundance: many; j_gene: TRBJ1-1; CDR3nt: TGTGCCAGCAGCCACGTCGCGGGGGGCACTGAAGCTTTCTTT; CDR3aa: CASSHVAGGTEAFF
v_gene: TRBV11-2; d_gene: .; abundance: .; j_gene: TRBJ1-5; CDR3nt: TGTGCCAGCAGCCTGGGGTTGGGGGTCGACCAGCCCCAGCATTTT; CDR3aa: CASSLGLGVDQPQHF
v_gene: TRBV29-1; d_gene: .; abundance: .; j_gene: TRBJ2-1; CDR3nt: TGCAGCGTTGTCAGGGTGACTCACAATGAGCAGTTCTTC; CDR3aa: CSVVRVTHNEQFF
v_gene: TRBV10-3; d_gene: .; abundance: .; j_gene: TRBJ2-1; CDR3nt: TGTGCCATCAGTGACATGGGGGGCAGGGTGAAATATGAGCAGTTCTTC; CDR3aa: CAISDMGGRVKYEQFF
v_gene: TRBV7-6; d_gene: TRBD2; abundance: once; j_gene: TRBJ2-1; CDR3nt: TGTGCCAGCAGCTTAGGACTAGCGGATACAACCCCCTACAATGAGCAGTTCTTC; CDR3aa: CASSLGLADTTPYNEQFF
v_gene: TRBV5-1; d_gene: TRBD1; abundance: few; j_gene: TRBJ1-1; CDR3nt: TGCGCCAGCAGCTTGAGACAGGGCTCGAACACTGAAGCTTTCTTT; CDR3aa: CASSLRQGSNTEAFF
v_gene: TRBV27; d_gene: TRBD1; abundance: few; j_gene: TRBJ1-4; CDR3nt: TGTGCCAGCAGTTTCACCGGGACAGTAAATGAAAAACTGTTTTTT; CDR3aa: CASSFTGTVNEKLFF
v_gene: TRBV12-5; d_gene: .; abundance: .; j_gene: TRBJ1-1; CDR3nt: TGTGCTAGTGGTTTTAACTTAAGGGGATGGGTTGGAGCTTTCTTT; CDR3aa: CASGFNLRGWVGAFF
v_gene: TRBV20-1; d_gene: TRBD2; abundance: many; j_gene: TRBJ2-2; CDR3nt: TGCAGTGCTAGGGAACTAGCGGGGGCGGGAACCGGGGAGCTGTTTTTT; CDR3aa: CSARELAGAGTGELFF
v_gene: TRBV6-6; d_gene: .; abundance: few; j_gene: TRBJ1-5; CDR3nt: TGTGCCAGCAGTTCTCCCAATCAGCCCCAGCATTTT; CDR3aa: CASSSPNQPQHF
v_gene: TRBV7-9; d_gene: TRBD1; abundance: .; j_gene: TRBJ2-7; CDR3nt: TGTGTCAGCAGCTTGGGAGACAGGGCAAGCTCCTACGAGCAGTACTTC; CDR3aa: CVSSLGDRASSYEQYF
v_gene: TRBV28; d_gene: TRBD1; abundance: .; j_gene: TRBJ2-1; CDR3nt: TGTGCCAGCAGTTCCCGGACAGGCTCCTACAATGAGCAGTTCTTC; CDR3aa: CASSSRTGSYNEQFF
v_gene: TRBV6-2/TRBV6-3; d_gene: TRBD2; abundance: few; j_gene: TRBJ2-1; CDR3nt: TGTGCCAGCAAAACTAGCGGAGGGGGGACCTACAATGAGCAGTTCTTC; CDR3aa: CASKTSGGGTYNEQFF
v_gene: TRBV14; d_gene: .; abundance: many; j_gene: TRBJ2-7; CDR3nt: TGTGCCAGCAGCCAAGAAGGAGGGTGGAACGAGCAGTACTTC; CDR3aa: CASSQEGGWNEQYF
v_gene: TRBV5-1; d_gene: .; abundance: many; j_gene: TRBJ2-5; CDR3nt: TGCGCCAGCAGCTTGGGGATGGGCCTCCAAGAGACCCAGTACTTC; CDR3aa: CASSLGMGLQETQYF